Each of the 17 T cell receptor beta chains below was sequenced from the same sample in a study of cytomegalovirus exposure and HLA in healthy donors. TCRdb's copy holds only in-frame clones and misses some; the assay was immunoSEQ multiplex PCR. The data contain around 200,000 clones, 80% to 90% of them singletons. The sequencing input was PBMCs. These receptor sequences come from a woman aged 30 to 39 in good health and CMV-seronegative.

The chain employs TRBV10-3 and TRBJ1-1, with D possibly TRBD1 on 5 matching bases. The CDR3 covers 15 residues. Germline V gene data show CDR1 as ENHRY and CDR2 as SYGVKD. V dropped 10 bases and J dropped 1 base, with 19 bases sitting between them. DNA of the CDR3: TGTGCCACCAAGGGTGCAGGTAGGGGGAACACTGAAGCTTTCTTT. It codes for CATKGAGRGNTEAFF.

This chain joins TRBV4-1 and TRBJ2-4, with D possibly matching TRBD2 (6 bases). The V gene's germline CDR1 is MGHRA and CDR2 YSYEKL. CDR3 length equals 16 residues. Trimming removed 3 bases from V and 1 base from J, with 13 bases in between. The chain's CDR3 is CASSQGGTGAKNIQYF. In nucleotides, the CDR3 is TGCGCCAGCAGCCAGGGGGGAACGGGGGCCAAAAACATTCAGTACTTC.

The genes are TRBV6-1 and TRBJ1-4; 8 nucleotides match TRBD1. The V and J ends lost 3 bases and 7 bases, in that order; junction bases with no gene match: 7. Germline CDR1 and CDR2: MNHNS and SASEGT. The CDR3 runs to 15 residues. The CDR3 DNA reads TGTGCCAGCAGTGATGACAGGGGCGACGGTGAAAAACTGTTTTTT. It yields the protein CASSDDRGDGEKLFF.

This chain uses TRBV27 with TRBJ2-7, with 8 positions matching TRBD2. CDR3 length: 16 amino acids. Losses at the gene ends were 3 bases for V and 4 bases for J; bases not matched to a gene: 11. Germline V gene data show CDR1 as MNHEY and CDR2 as SMNVEV (reference sequence). The CDR3 here is CASSLAGSGSRYEQYF. The CDR3 coding sequence is TGTGCCAGCAGTTTGGCCGGGAGCGGGAGTAGGTACGAGCAGTACTTC.

This clone was seen many times. Other DNA variants within this sample encode the same CDR3. The chain employs TRBV6-5 and TRBJ2-7, with D maybe TRBD2 (7 bases). Trimming pared 7 bases from V and 3 bases from J, leaving 19 bases between. This CDR3 spans 15 amino acids. Germline CDR1 and CDR2: MNHEY and SVGAGI. The CDR3 loop is CASTSGAGGSYEQYF. For the CDR3, the DNA is TGTGCCAGCACCTCAGGGGCAGGCGGGAGCTACGAGCAGTACTTC.

The genes are TRBV4-1 and TRBJ2-1; 9 bases agree with TRBD2. Germline assignment: CDR1 MGHRA and CDR2 YSYEKL. The CDR3 length is 22 residues. After removal of 5 bases from V and 0 bases from J, the junction contained 23 bases not matched to a gene. The CDR3 sequence is CASSWGPISGLAGPTSYNEQFF. DNA for the CDR3: TGCGCCAGCAGCTGGGGTCCTATATCCGGGCTAGCGGGACCGACCTCCTACAATGAGCAGTTCTTC.

V is TRBV5-1 and J is TRBJ2-2, with 11 bases lining up with TRBD2. Germline CDR1 is SGHRS and CDR2 is YFSETQ. Germline trimming cut 3 bases from V and 5 bases from J; bases unmatched to any gene: 6. This CDR3 is 16 amino acids long. The CDR3 DNA reads TGCGCCAGCAGCTCTCAAACTAGCGGGAGTACCGGGGAGCTGTTTTTT. Protein sequence: CASSSQTSGSTGELFF.

This clone was picked up one time. V usage is TRBV6-5 and J usage is TRBJ2-5, with 8 bases identical to TRBD2. CDR1 and CDR2 (germline): MNHEY, SVGAGI. The ends lost 3 bases at V and 4 bases at J; junction bases unmatched: 7. This CDR3 has 15 residues. CDR3 loop: CASSYLGGAGETQYF. CDR3 nucleotide sequence: TGTGCCAGCAGTTATCTCGGGGGGGCCGGAGAGACCCAGTACTTC.

Regarding this clone: Other DNA sequences in this sample translate to the same CDR3. The chain has TRBV5-1 and TRBJ1-5; D perhaps matches TRBD1 (5 bases). This CDR3 comprises 14 residues. The germline V and J ends were trimmed by 4 bases and 2 bases, with 10 bases remaining between them. Germline V gene data show CDR1 as SGHRS and CDR2 as YFSETQ. CDR3 loop: CASSPEGGNQPQHF. The CDR3 bases are TGCGCCAGCAGCCCCGAAGGGGGCAATCAGCCCCAGCATTTT.

This clone has only one observation. The V call is TRBV6-5, the J call TRBJ2-7; 8 nucleotides agree with TRBD2. The trim removed 0 bases at V and 5 bases at J, leaving 3 bases unmatched. The CDR3 spans 14 residues. Germline V CDR1 and CDR2: MNHEY, SVGAGI. The CDR3 nucleotides are TGTGCCAGCAGTTACTCTCGGGGGGGGGACGAGCAGTACTTC. It yields the protein CASSYSRGGDEQYF.

Only one count was recorded for this clone. The rearrangement joins TRBV20-1 to TRBJ2-7; D unresolved. There are 11 residues in the CDR3. The V end was cut by 0 bases, the J end by 6 bases, with 6 bases between. Germline V lookup: CDR1 DFQATT, CDR2 SNEGSKA (reference sequence). The CDR3 DNA reads as TGCAGTGCTAGAGATCTACTCGAGCAGTACTTC. It yields the protein CSARDLLEQYF.

This chain uses TRBV2 with TRBJ1-2; 7 positions match TRBD1. From germline, CDR1 is SNHLY and CDR2 FYNNEI. The trim removed 7 bases at V and 3 bases at J, leaving 2 bases unmatched. There are 12 residues in the CDR3. The CDR3 is CASTGTDYGYTF. Written as DNA, the CDR3 is TGTGCCAGCACTGGGACAGACTATGGCTACACCTTC.

The CDR3 bases are TGTGCCTGGAGCCGAGGATGGGAGCAGTACTTC. It codes for CAWSRGWEQYF. The chain carries TRBV30 and TRBJ2-7, with D uncertain. This CDR3 is built from 11 residues. Germline V gene lookup returns CDR1 GTSNPN and CDR2 SVGIG (reference sequence). Trimming stripped 3 bases from V and 7 bases from J, with 10 bases between.

This chain uses TRBV28 with TRBJ1-5; no clear D. The germline gives CDR1 MDHEN, CDR2 SYDVKM. Trimming removed 2 bases from V and 7 bases from J, with 3 bases in between. The CDR3 loop spans 11 amino acids. The CDR3 DNA is TGTGCCAGCAGTTTAGGCCAGCCCCAGCATTTT. The encoded protein is CASSLGQPQHF. The variable domain in full, completed from reference TRBV28 and TRBJ1-5, reads DVKVTQSSRYLVKRTGEKVFLECVQDMDHENMFWYRQDPGLGLRLIYFSYDVKMKEKGDIPEGYSVSREKKERFSLILESASTNQTSMYLCASSLGQPQHFGDGTRLSIL.

The chain is built from TRBV5-1 and TRBJ2-2; 7 positions agree with TRBD1. This CDR3 has 16 residues. Germline V gene lookup returns CDR1 SGHRS and CDR2 YFSETQ. The J segment lost 4 bases and the V segment lost 4 bases, leaving 10 bases of the junction unmatched. CDR3 sequence: CASSKLQGLFTGELFF. CDR3 nucleotides: TGCGCCAGCAGCAAACTACAGGGGCTATTCACCGGGGAGCTGTTTTTT.

This clone was counted between two and nine times. The chain is built from TRBV6-1 and TRBJ2-7, with D tentatively TRBD2 (6 bases). The V gene's germline CDR1 is MNHNS and CDR2 SASEGT. There are 14 residues in the CDR3. Trimming removed 6 bases at V and 3 bases at J, with 15 bases between. The CDR3 spells CASREPGLLYEQYF. CDR3 bases: TGTGCCAGCAGAGAGCCGGGACTGCTCTACGAGCAGTACTTC.

This chain links TRBV6-5 with TRBJ2-7; 8 positions agree with TRBD2. Trimming cost V 9 bases and J 3 bases; bases outside gene matches: 4. Germline lookup yields CDR1 MNHEY and CDR2 SVGAGI. This CDR3 has 12 residues. DNA of the CDR3: TGTGCCAGTCAAGCGGGGGACTACGAGCAGTACTTC. It codes for CASQAGDYEQYF.